This T cell receptor (beta chain) was profiled in a study of CD8 T cells in ankylosing spondylitis. Quantitative molecular-barcoded 5'-RACE generated the TCR beta libraries. TCRdb re-called the 5' RACE reads through MiXCR, storing one row per CDR3 protein. Of a few hundred thousand distinct CDR3 sequences listed, roughly 18% were seen once; the top ten hold around 0.92%. This clonotype has only a few counts. Its antigen is still unknown. Study-wide findings and caveats: Ankylosing spondylitis blood seemed to carry a telltale TCR beta motif made of about 8 highly homologous variants. Clones tied to disease were said to be significantly enriched in matched ankylosing spondylitis synovial fluid.

The CDR3 has 14 amino acids. The V gene's germline CDR1 is MNHEY and CDR2 SVGEGT. Trimming took 7 bases from V and 4 from J; bases not matched to a gene: 7. The chain couples TRBV6-2 or TRBV6-3 to TRBJ2-1; 7 nucleotides agree with TRBD2. Sequencing used blood, either unsorted or a sorted T cell fraction (not recorded which). This TCR derives from a male donor with ankylosing spondylitis. This CDR3 reads CASKEAGLYNEQFF. The CDR3 DNA sequence: TGTGCCAGCAAGGAAGCGGGACTTTACAATGAGCAGTTCTTC.